The 26 T cell receptor beta chains below come from one sample, sequenced in a study of human T cells and chemical hapten exposure. TCRdb reprocessed the RACE reads with MiXCR, giving one entry per CDR3 protein. The sample lists about 380,000 distinct CDR3 sequences, under 6.5% seen once, with about 5.4% in the top ten. The time point here: patch test 2, 6 weeks after DPC sensitization. As for treatment: therapeutic diphenylcyclopropenone sensitization with weekly scalp DPC. Specimen: whole blood, collected in connection with sensitization to the hapten diphenylcyclopropenone (DPC). These TCRs come from a woman aged 18-29 years with alopecia areata. Some clones in this sample may be carry-over from other donors' samples.

Of note for this clonotype: Because the CDR3 is missing its conserved closing phenylalanine or tryptophan, this is likely a read error. J is TRBJ2-5 and V is TRBV6-5; the D gene is possibly TRBD1 (6 bases). The germline CDR1 and CDR2 sequences are MNHEY and SVGAGI. This CDR3 has 14 residues. The V end lost 6 bases, the J end lost 4 bases, and 15 bases lay between the germline ends. The CDR3 DNA reads TGTGCCAGCAGGAAGGGGCAGGGGAGAGAGACCCAGTACTCC. Residues: CASRKGQGRETQYS.

The rearrangement joins TRBV11-1 to TRBJ2-1; perhaps TRBD1 as D (7 bases). Germline CDR1 SGHAT, CDR2 FQDESV (reference sequence). There are 16 residues in the CDR3. V was pared by 2 bases and J by 3 bases, with 14 bases between. CDR3: CASSLWGDSYYNEQFF. The CDR3 region has the DNA TGTGCCAGCAGCTTATGGGGGGACAGCTACTACAATGAGCAGTTCTTC.

This chain links TRBV6-5 with TRBJ2-3; TRBD1 agrees at 7 bases. The CDR3 contains 15 residues. The V gene's germline CDR1 is MNHEY and CDR2 SVGAGI. V lost 4 bases and J lost 4; bases outside the gene matches: 8. In nucleotides, the CDR3 is TGTGCCAGCAGTTTGGGACAGAGGGGCCCAGATACGCAGTATTTT. Amino acid sequence: CASSLGQRGPDTQYF.

This clonotype was seen a few times. The CDR3 spells CASSGRGQRSSSTDTQYF. The CDR3 nucleotides read TGTGCCAGCTCCGGAAGGGGGCAGCGGTCCTCTAGCACAGATACGCAGTATTTT. The chain combines TRBV7-3 with TRBJ2-3, with TRBD1 matching 7 bases. The CDR3 is 18 residues long. The V and J ends lost 8 bases and 0 bases, in that order; junction bases with no gene match: 17. Germline-derived CDR1 and CDR2 are SGHTA and FQGTGA.

This clonotype has at least ten counts. J is TRBJ1-3 and V is TRBV2, with no clear D. The CDR3 loop spans 14 amino acids. Trimming left V 2 bases short and J 4 bases short, with 9 bases between. From germline, CDR1 is SNHLY and CDR2 FYNNEI. The DNA for the CDR3 is TGTGCCAGCAGTGAATGGAGGTCGGGAAACACCATATATTTT. It translates to CASSEWRSGNTIYF.

The table lists this clonotype with a few counts. The CDR3 protein is CASSPYLGQPPQHF. The CDR3 DNA reads TGTGCCAGCAGCCCATACCTCGGACAGCCCCCCCAGCATTTT. The chain uses TRBV3-1 and TRBJ1-5; weak D call: TRBD1 (6 bases). The V gene's germline CDR1 is LGHDT and CDR2 YNNKEL (reference sequence). Trimming took 4 bases from V and 10 from J, leaving 17 bases between them. The CDR3 totals 14 residues.

This clonotype showed up many times. This chain joins TRBV5-1 and TRBJ1-6; 7 bases map to TRBD1. The CDR3 length is 14 residues. Trimming at V came to 4 bases and at J to 7 bases, leaving 5 bases not matched to a gene. Germline V lookup: CDR1 SGHRS, CDR2 YFSETQ. Here the CDR3 reads CASSLEGANSPLHF. In nucleotides, the CDR3 is TGCGCCAGCAGCCTGGAGGGGGCAAATTCACCCCTCCACTTT.

This clonotype was seen a few times. V and J are TRBV9 and TRBJ1-6; TRBD1 agrees at 7 bases. Trimming at V came to 4 bases and at J to 6 bases, leaving 7 bases not matched to a gene. Germline V gene sequence: CDR1 SGDLS, CDR2 YYNGEE. The CDR3 spans 15 residues. CDR3 bases: TGTGCCAGCAGCTTATCCGGGACAGCTAATTCACCCCTCCACTTT. It encodes CASSLSGTANSPLHF. Using reference TRBV9 and TRBJ1-6 for the parts outside the CDR3, the full variable domain is DSGVTQTPKHLITATGQRVTLRCSPRSGDLSVYWYQQSLDQGLQFLIQYYNGEERAKGNILERFSAQQFPDLHSELNLSSLELGDSALYFCASSLSGTANSPLHFGNGTRLTVT.

There are a few counts of this clonotype. Sequence at one end of the junction differs from germline and may be a read error. The chain joins TRBV6-1 to TRBJ2-1; the D gene could be TRBD1 or TRBD2 (6 bases each). In germline, CDR1 is MNHNS, CDR2 SASEGT. The CDR3 runs 16 residues. CDR3 nucleotides: TGTGCCAGCAGTGAAGAGGCCGGGGGCTCCTACAATGAGCAGCTCTTC. Translated: CASSEEAGGSYNEQLF.

This clonotype was detected a few times. The chain carries TRBV21-1 and TRBJ1-5. TRBV21-1 is designated a pseudogene. This CDR3 is 16 amino acids long. For the CDR3, the DNA is TGTGCCAGCAGCAACGAGGGAGAGGTTAGCAATCAGCCCCAGCATTTT. This gives the protein CASSNEGEVSNQPQHF.

This clonotype occurred many times. The chain couples TRBV4-3 to TRBJ1-4; D gene ambiguous. The germline CDR1 and CDR2 sequences are LGHNA and YSLEER. This CDR3 has 13 amino acids. V was clipped by 0 bases and J by 9 bases, with 8 bases between them. CDR3 region: CASSQERGKKLFF. The CDR3 DNA is TGCGCCAGCAGCCAAGAGCGAGGGAAAAAACTGTTTTTT.

This clonotype was seen a handful of times. This rearrangement joins TRBV25-1 to TRBJ2-3; 7 bases are shared with TRBD2. The V segment lost 7 bases and the J segment 5 bases; nucleotides outside the gene matches: 3. The CDR3 is 12 amino acids. Germline lookup yields CDR1 MGHDK and CDR2 SYGVNS. The CDR3 DNA reads as TGTGCCAGCACGAGGGAGGGAGATACGCAGTATTTT. Protein sequence: CASTREGDTQYF.

This clonotype was seen a few times. The rearrangement joins TRBV5-1 to TRBJ2-7, with TRBD1 matching 7 bases. Germline values: CDR1 SGHRS, CDR2 YFSETQ. This CDR3 is built from 14 residues. V lost 4 bases and J lost 6; bases outside the gene matches: 10. The CDR3 sequence: CASSPRGQVREQYF. In nucleotides, the CDR3 is TGCGCCAGCAGCCCCAGAGGACAGGTACGCGAGCAGTACTTC.

This clonotype was counted many times. This chain joins TRBV20-1 and TRBJ1-6, with D maybe TRBD1 (5 bases). V lost 1 base, J lost 15 bases, and 13 bases lay in between. The V gene's germline CDR1 is DFQATT and CDR2 SNEGSKA (reference sequence). This CDR3 contains 12 residues. In DNA form, the CDR3 reads TGCAGTGCTAGAGTCACCCCAGGGTACCTCCACTTT. This codes for CSARVTPGYLHF.

For this clonotype: The junction differs from germline at one of its ends, possibly a read error. V and J are TRBV3-1 and TRBJ2-3; D might be TRBD2 (5 bases). The CDR3 loop spans 13 amino acids. From germline, CDR1 is LGHDT and CDR2 YNNKEL (reference sequence). CDR3 loop: CDSSQEGTDTQYF. The CDR3 nucleotides are TGTGACAGCAGCCAGGAGGGCACAGATACGCAGTATTTT.

This clonotype occurred many times. The chain employs TRBV12-3 or TRBV12-4 and TRBJ1-5; D might be TRBD1 (5 bases). V was pared by 7 bases and J by 4 bases, with 14 bases between. CDR3 length equals 14 residues. CDR3 nucleotide sequence: TGTGCCAGCACCCCCACGGGACGGAATCAGCCCCAGCATTTT. Residues: CASTPTGRNQPQHF.

V is TRBV20-1 and J is TRBJ1-4; the match to TRBD1 covers 11 bases. The ends lost 2 bases at V and 7 bases at J; junction bases unmatched: 3. The CDR3 length is 14 residues. Germline lookup yields CDR1 DFQATT and CDR2 SNEGSKA (reference sequence). The CDR3 DNA reads TGCAGTGCTAGATCCGGGACAGGGGGTGAAAAACTGTTTTTT. Its translation: CSARSGTGGEKLFF.

This clonotype has at least ten counts. V and J are TRBV7-2 and TRBJ2-3, with D possibly being TRBD2 (5 bases). Germline CDR1 and CDR2: SGHTA and FQGNSA. CDR3 length: 14 amino acids. V was pared by 5 bases and J by 7 bases, with 16 bases between. The CDR3 DNA sequence: TGTGCCAGCAGCCCCCCATCGACTAAAAATACGCAGTATTTT. This gives the protein CASSPPSTKNTQYF.

This clonotype was seen repeatedly, ten times or more. The chain couples TRBV20-1 to TRBJ2-3; D is uncertain. Looked up from germline, CDR1 is DFQATT and CDR2 is SNEGSKA (reference sequence). The CDR3 contains 11 residues. Deletions cut 1 base from V and 1 base from J, with 0 bases between. The CDR3 nucleotides read TGCAGTGCTAGAGGCACAGATACGCAGTATTTT. Residues: CSARGTDTQYF.

The chain carries TRBV5-1 and TRBJ2-5; D uncertain. CDR3 length: 14 residues. Trimming removed 0 bases from V and 5 bases from J, with 11 bases in between. Looked up from germline, CDR1 is SGHRS and CDR2 is YFSETQ. The DNA of the CDR3 is TGCGCCAGCAGCTTGGCGCCAGCGACGGAGACCCAGTACTTC. It specifies CASSLAPATETQYF.

Concerning this clonotype itself: One junction end does not reproduce the germline sequence, and a read error may be involved. The chain is built from TRBV6-6 and TRBJ1-1; D ambiguous. Germline lookup yields CDR1 MNHNY and CDR2 SVGAGI (reference sequence). CDR3 length equals 14 residues. CDR3 sequence (DNA): TGTACCAGCAGTTACCCAAACGACGGGGCTGAAGCTTTCTTT. Translating it yields CTSSYPNDGAEAFF.

This clonotype showed up many times. The rearrangement links TRBV20-1 to TRBJ1-5, with TRBD1 as a possible D gene (5 bases). CDR1 is DFQATT and CDR2 is SNEGSKA in the germline V gene (reference sequence). V gave up 6 bases and J gave up 6 bases, with 21 bases separating them. The CDR3 runs to 15 residues. CDR3 sequence: CSALSRDRGGQPQHF. DNA for the CDR3: TGCAGTGCCCTTAGCCGAGACAGAGGTGGTCAGCCCCAGCATTTT.

The chain combines TRBV12-3 or TRBV12-4 with TRBJ2-7, with D uncertain. Trimming shortened V by 5 bases and J by 2 bases, and 13 bases separated the two germline ends. The CDR3 contains 14 residues. The CDR3 sequence: CASSPRKATYEQYF. CDR3 nucleotides: TGTGCCAGCAGTCCGCGGAAGGCCACCTACGAGCAGTACTTC.

This clonotype was counted many times. The gene calls are TRBV12-3 or TRBV12-4 and TRBJ2-2; TRBD1 or TRBD2 may be the D gene (5 bases each). V lost 10 bases, J lost 5 bases, and 20 bases lay in between. The CDR3 length is 15 residues. CDR3 amino acids: CATAGSGTQTGELFF. CDR3 DNA: TGTGCCACCGCCGGGTCGGGGACCCAAACCGGGGAGCTGTTTTTT.

The sample holds many counts of this clonotype. This sequence joins TRBV6-5 and TRBJ2-3; 8 nucleotides match TRBD1. Germline V gene sequence: CDR1 MNHEY, CDR2 SVGAGI. The CDR3 consists of 14 residues. J was trimmed by 2 bases and V by 6 bases; bases with no gene match: 4. The CDR3 DNA reads as TGTGCCAGCAGGGACAGGGTGATCACAGATACGCAGTATTTT. It specifies CASRDRVITDTQYF.

This clonotype was found many times. V and J are TRBV20-1 and TRBJ1-2; D is perhaps TRBD1 (5 bases). Per germline, CDR1 DFQATT and CDR2 SNEGSKA (reference sequence). Trimming cost V 2 bases and J 4 bases, with 14 bases left between them. CDR3 length: 14 residues. CDR3 residues: CSARPDGAVYGYTF. As DNA, the CDR3 is TGCAGTGCTAGACCCGACGGGGCGGTCTATGGCTACACCTTC.